This T cell receptor (beta chain) emerged from a study of T cell changes during pregnancy in multiple sclerosis. CDR3 length: 13 amino acids. The ends were cut back, 5 bases at V and 4 bases at J, with 8 bases in the middle. Germline assignment: CDR1 LNHDA and CDR2 SQIVND (reference sequence). Sequencing was performed with immunoSEQ multiplex PCR; in TCRdb, only in-frame clones are kept and a portion is missing. The top ten hold roughly 1.2% of the sample, which has some 100,000 clones, more than 80% seen once. Source: peripheral blood, taken in the second trimester of pregnancy. The chain couples TRBV19 to TRBJ2-2; no firm D call. The origin of this receptor is a female donor with multiple sclerosis, enrolled in a pregnancy study. The CDR3 protein is CASSRDTTGELFF. CDR3 sequence (DNA): TGTGCCAGTAGTCGTGACACCACCGGGGAGCTGTTTTTT.